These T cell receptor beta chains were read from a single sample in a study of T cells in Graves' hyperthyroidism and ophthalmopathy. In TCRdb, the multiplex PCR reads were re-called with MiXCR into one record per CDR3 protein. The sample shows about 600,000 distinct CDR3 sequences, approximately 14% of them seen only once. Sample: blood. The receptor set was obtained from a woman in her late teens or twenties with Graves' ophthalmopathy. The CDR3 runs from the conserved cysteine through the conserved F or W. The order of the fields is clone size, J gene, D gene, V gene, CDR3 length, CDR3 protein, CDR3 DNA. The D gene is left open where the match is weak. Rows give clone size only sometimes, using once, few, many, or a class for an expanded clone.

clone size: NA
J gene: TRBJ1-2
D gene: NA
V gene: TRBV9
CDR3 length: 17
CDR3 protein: CASSVDGGAAAHYGYTF
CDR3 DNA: TGTGCCAGCAGCGTAGACGGTGGGGCAGCGGCTCACTATGGCTACACCTTC

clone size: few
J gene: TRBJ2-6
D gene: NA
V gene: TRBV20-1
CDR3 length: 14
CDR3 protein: CSARETAGANVLTF
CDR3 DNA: TGCAGTGCTAGAGAGACAGCTGGGGCCAACGTCCTGACTTTC

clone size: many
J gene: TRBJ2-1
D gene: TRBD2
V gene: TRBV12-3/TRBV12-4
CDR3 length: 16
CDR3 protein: CASSLARAGVRNEQFF
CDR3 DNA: TGTGCCAGCAGTTTAGCGCGCGCGGGAGTTAGGAATGAGCAGTTCTTC

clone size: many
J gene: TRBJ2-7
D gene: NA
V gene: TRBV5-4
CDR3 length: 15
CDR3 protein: CASSPELRVIHEQYF
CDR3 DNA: TGTGCCAGCAGCCCCGAATTGAGGGTGATCCACGAGCAGTACTTC

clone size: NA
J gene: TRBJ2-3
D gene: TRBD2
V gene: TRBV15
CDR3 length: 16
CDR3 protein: CATSRDGLDRVSTQYF
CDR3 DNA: TGTGCCACCAGCAGAGATGGACTAGATAGGGTCAGTACGCAGTATTTT

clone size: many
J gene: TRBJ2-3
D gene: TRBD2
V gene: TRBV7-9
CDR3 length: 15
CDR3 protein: CASSLGREVPDTQYF
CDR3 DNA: TGTGCCAGCAGCTTAGGGCGGGAGGTCCCAGATACGCAGTATTTT

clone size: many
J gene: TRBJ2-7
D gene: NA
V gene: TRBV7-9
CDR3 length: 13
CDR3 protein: CASSLLTTYEQYF
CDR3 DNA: TGTGCCAGCAGCCTCCTTACCACCTACGAGCAGTACTTC

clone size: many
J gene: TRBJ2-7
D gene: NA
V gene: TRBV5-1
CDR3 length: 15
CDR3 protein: CASSLDGGAPYEQYF
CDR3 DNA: TGCGCCAGCAGCTTAGACGGTGGTGCCCCCTACGAGCAGTACTTC

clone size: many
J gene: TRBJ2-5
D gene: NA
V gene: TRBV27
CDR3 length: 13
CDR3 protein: CASSFREWETQYF
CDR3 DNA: TGTGCCAGCAGTTTCCGGGAATGGGAGACCCAGTACTTC

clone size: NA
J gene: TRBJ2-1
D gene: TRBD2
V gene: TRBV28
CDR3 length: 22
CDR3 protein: CASSFIRWTSGRASGSYNEQFF
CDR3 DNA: TGTGCCAGCAGTTTCATCCGGTGGACTAGCGGGAGGGCCTCAGGGTCCTACAATGAGCAGTTCTTC

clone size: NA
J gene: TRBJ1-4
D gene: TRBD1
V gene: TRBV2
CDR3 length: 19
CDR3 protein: CASSARDRADPATNEKLFF
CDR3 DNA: TGTGCCAGCAGTGCGCGGGACAGGGCCGATCCCGCAACTAATGAAAAACTGTTTTTT

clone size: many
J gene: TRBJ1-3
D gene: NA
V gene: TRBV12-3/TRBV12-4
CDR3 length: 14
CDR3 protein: CASSPLRSGNTIYF
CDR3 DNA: TGTGCCAGCAGTCCCCTAAGGTCTGGAAACACCATATATTTT

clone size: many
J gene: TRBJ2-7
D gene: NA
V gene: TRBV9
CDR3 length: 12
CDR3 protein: CASGEGGYEQYF
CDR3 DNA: TGTGCCAGCGGCGAAGGAGGGTACGAGCAGTACTTC

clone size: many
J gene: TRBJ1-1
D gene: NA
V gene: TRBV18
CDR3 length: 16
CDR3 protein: CASSPPRGDGNTEAFF
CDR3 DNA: TGTGCCAGCTCACCACCGAGGGGGGACGGGAACACTGAAGCTTTCTTT

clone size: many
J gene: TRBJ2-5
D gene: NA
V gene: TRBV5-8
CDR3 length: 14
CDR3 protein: CASSPVPERETQYF
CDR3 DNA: TGTGCCAGCAGCCCCGTCCCGGAGCGGGAGACCCAGTACTTC

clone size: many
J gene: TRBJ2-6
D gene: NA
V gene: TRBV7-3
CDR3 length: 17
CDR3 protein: CASSLTRGAAGANVLTF
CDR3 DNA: TGTGCCAGCAGCTTAACGAGGGGGGCGGCTGGGGCCAACGTCCTGACTTTC

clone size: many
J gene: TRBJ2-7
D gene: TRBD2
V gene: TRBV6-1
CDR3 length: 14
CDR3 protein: CASSLAGGSHEQYF
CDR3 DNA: TGTGCCAGCAGTTTAGCGGGAGGGTCCCACGAGCAGTACTTC

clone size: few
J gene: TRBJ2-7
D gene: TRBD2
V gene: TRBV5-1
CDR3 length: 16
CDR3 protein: CASSQDKREVSYEQYF
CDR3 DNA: TGCGCCAGCAGCCAAGATAAGCGGGAGGTCTCCTACGAGCAGTACTTC

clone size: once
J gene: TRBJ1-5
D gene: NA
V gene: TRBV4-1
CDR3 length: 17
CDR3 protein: CASSLYDGPRGNQPQHF
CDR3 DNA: TGCGCCAGCAGCCTATATGACGGCCCCCGGGGCAATCAGCCCCAGCATTTT

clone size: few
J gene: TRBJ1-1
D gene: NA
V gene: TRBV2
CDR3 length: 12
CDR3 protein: CASYREGTEALF
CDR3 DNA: TGTGCCAGCTACAGGGAGGGGACTGAAGCTCTCTTT

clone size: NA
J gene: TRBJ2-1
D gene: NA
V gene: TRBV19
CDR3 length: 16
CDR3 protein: CASSVQVSIIINEQFF
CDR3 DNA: TGTGCCAGTAGTGTACAGGTTTCGATCATCATCAATGAGCAGTTCTTC

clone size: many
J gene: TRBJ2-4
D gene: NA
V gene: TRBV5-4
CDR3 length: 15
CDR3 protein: CASSAPGRDKNIQYF
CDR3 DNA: TGTGCCAGCAGCGCACCAGGACGGGACAAAAACATTCAGTACTTC

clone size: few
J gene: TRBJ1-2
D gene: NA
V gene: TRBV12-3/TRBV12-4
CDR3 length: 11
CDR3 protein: CASSLNVGYTF
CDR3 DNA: TGTGCCAGCAGTTTAAACGTTGGCTACACCTTC

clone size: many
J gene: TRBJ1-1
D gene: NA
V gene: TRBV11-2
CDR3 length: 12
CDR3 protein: CASRGTLPEAFF
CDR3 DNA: TGTGCCAGCAGGGGGACACTCCCTGAAGCTTTCTTT

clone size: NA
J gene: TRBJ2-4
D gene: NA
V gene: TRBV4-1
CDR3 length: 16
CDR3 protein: CASSQPTALAKNIQYF
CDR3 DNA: TGCGCCAGCAGCCAACCTACAGCCCTAGCCAAAAACATTCAGTACTTC

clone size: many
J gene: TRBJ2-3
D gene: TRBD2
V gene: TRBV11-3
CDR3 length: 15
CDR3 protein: CASSSLAGGRGTQYF
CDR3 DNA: TGTGCCAGCAGCTCACTAGCGGGAGGGCGAGGTACGCAGTATTTT